This T cell receptor beta chain was obtained from a study of CD8+ T cells in alopecia areata. Study information: Treated patients were dosed with oral tofacitinib, taking 5 to 10 mg twice daily.

Between the trimmed V and J ends, which lost 6 bases and 8 bases, there was a span of 7 bases. Germline lookup yields CDR1 MGHRA and CDR2 YSYEKL. The CDR3 loop spans 11 amino acids. Treatment meaning: oral pan-JAK inhibitor, 5-10 mg twice daily. Obtained from alopecia areata patients were lesional scalp punch biopsies along with peripheral blood. General observations from the study: Scalp clonality, together with expanded CD8+ clones among the top 100, fell significantly with tofacitinib. An increase in clonality over normal scalp was evident in lesional scalp, especially alopecia totalis/universalis.

This clone was detected only a few times. What it binds is not known. Extraction of RNA preceded its reverse transcription into cDNA, which served as the sequencing template. Using immunoSEQ multiplex PCR, the repertoire was profiled, and TCRdb retains in-frame clones only, with some absent. The repertoire holds a few hundred thousand clones, with roughly two fifths as singletons. This chain joins TRBV4-1 and TRBJ2-2; no reliable D call. The sequence derives from a human donor with alopecia areata. Sequenced material: CD4+ T cells sorted from blood, taken between weeks 30 and 35, from a patient treated with tofacitinib. This CDR3 is CASSSLGELFF. Written as DNA, the CDR3 is TGCGCCAGCAGTAGTTTGGGGGAGCTGTTTTTT.